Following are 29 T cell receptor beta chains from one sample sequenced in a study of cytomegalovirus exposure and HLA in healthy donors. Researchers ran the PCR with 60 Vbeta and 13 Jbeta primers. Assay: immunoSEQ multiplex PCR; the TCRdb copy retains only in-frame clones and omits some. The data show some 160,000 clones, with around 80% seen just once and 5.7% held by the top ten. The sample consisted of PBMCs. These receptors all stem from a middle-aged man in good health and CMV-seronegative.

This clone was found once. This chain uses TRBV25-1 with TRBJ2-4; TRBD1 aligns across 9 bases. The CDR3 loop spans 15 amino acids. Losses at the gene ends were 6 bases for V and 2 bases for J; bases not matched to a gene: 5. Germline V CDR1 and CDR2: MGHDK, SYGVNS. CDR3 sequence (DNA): TGTGCCAGCAGCCGGACAGGGGAAACCAAAAACATTCAGTACTTC. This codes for CASSRTGETKNIQYF. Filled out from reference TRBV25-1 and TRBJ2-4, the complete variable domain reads EADIYQTPRYLVIGTGKKITLECSQTMGHDKMYWYQQDPGMELHLIHYSYGVNSTEKGDLSSESTVSRIRTEHFPLTLESARPSHTSQYLCASSRTGETKNIQYFGAGTRLSVL.

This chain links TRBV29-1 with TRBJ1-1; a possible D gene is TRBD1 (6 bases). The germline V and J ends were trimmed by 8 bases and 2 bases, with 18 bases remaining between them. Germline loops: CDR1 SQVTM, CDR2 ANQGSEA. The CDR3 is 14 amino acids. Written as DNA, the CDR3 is TGCAGCTCCGGGGGGGGCAGAGGAAACACTGAAGCTTTCTTT. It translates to CSSGGGRGNTEAFF. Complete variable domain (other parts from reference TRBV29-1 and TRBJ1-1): SAVISQKPSRDICQRGTSLTIQCQVDSQVTMMFWYRQQPGQSLTLIATANQGSEATYESGFVIDKFPISRPNLTFSTLTVSNMSPEDSSIYLCSSGGGRGNTEAFFGQGTRLTVV.

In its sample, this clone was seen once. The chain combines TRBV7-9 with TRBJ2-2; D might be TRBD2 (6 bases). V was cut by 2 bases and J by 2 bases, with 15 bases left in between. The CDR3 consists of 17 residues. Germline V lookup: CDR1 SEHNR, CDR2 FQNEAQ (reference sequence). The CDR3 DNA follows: TGTGCCAGCAGCTTAAATTCTGGCGGGGTTAACACCGGGGAGCTGTTTTTT. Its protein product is CASSLNSGGVNTGELFF.

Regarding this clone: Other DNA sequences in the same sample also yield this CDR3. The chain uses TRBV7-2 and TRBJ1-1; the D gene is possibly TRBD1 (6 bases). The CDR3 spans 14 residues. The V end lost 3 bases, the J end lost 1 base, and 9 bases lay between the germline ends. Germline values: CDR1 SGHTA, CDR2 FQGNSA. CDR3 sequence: CASSLGARNTEAFF. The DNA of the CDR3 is TGTGCCAGCAGCTTGGGGGCACGGAACACTGAAGCTTTCTTT. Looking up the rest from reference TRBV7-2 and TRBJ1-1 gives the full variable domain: GAGVSQSPSNKVTEKGKDVELRCDPISGHTALYWYRQSLGQGLEFLIYFQGNSAPDKSGLPSDRFSAERTGGSVSTLTIQRTQQEDSAVYLCASSLGARNTEAFFGQGTRLTVV.

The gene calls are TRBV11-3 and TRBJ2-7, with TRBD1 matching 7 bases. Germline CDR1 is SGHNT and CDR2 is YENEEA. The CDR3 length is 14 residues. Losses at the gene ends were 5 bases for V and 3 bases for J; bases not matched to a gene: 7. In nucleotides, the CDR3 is TGTGCCAGCAGCCCCGGGACAGCACACTACGAGCAGTACTTC. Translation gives CASSPGTAHYEQYF.

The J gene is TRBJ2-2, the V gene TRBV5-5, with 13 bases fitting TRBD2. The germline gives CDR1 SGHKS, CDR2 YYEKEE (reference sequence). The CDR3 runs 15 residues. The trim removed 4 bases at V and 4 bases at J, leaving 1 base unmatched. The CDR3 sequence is CASSGTSGVTGELFF. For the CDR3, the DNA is TGTGCCAGCAGCGGGACTAGCGGGGTCACCGGGGAGCTGTTTTTT.

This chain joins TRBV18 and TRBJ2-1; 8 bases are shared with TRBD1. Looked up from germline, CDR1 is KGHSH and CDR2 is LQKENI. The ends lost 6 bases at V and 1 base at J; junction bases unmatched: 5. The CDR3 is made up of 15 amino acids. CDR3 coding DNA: TGTGCCAGCTCGCCCCGGGACAGGTCCTACAATGAGCAGTTCTTC. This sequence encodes CASSPRDRSYNEQFF.

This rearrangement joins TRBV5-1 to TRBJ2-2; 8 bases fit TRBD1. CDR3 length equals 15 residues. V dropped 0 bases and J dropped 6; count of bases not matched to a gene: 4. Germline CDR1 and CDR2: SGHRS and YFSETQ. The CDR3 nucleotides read TGCGCCAGCAGCTTGGCGGGACAGGTTTCCGGGGAGCTGTTTTTT. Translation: CASSLAGQVSGELFF.

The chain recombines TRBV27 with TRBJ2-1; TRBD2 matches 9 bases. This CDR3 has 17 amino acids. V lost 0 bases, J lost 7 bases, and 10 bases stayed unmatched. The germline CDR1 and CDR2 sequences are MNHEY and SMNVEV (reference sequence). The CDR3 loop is CASSLSSSGGAGNEQFF. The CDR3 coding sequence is TGTGCCAGCAGTTTATCGAGTAGCGGGGGTGCGGGTAATGAGCAGTTCTTC.

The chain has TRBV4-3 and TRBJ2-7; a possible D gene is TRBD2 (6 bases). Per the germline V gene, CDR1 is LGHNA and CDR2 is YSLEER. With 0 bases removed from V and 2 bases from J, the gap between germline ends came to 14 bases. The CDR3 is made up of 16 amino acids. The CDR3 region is CASSQDHGGTPYEQYF. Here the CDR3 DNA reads TGCGCCAGCAGCCAAGATCATGGCGGGACGCCCTACGAGCAGTACTTC.

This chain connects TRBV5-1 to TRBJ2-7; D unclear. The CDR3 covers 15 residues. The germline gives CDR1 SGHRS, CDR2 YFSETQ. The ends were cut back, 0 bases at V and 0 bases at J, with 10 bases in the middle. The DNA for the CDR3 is TGCGCCAGCAGCTTGGGTACAGATATCTCCTACGAGCAGTACTTC. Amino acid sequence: CASSLGTDISYEQYF. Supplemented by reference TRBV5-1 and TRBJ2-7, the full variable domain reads KAGVTQTPRYLIKTRGQQVTLSCSPISGHRSVSWYQQTPGQGLQFLFEYFSETQRNKGNFPGRFSGRQFSNSRSEMNVSTLELGDSALYLCASSLGTDISYEQYFGPGTRLTVT.

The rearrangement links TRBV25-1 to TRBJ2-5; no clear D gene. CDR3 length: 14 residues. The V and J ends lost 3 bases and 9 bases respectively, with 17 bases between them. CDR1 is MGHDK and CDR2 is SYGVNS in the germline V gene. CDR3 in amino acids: CASSDQAYTRAQYF. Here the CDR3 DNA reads TGTGCCAGCAGTGACCAGGCTTACACCCGTGCCCAGTACTTC.

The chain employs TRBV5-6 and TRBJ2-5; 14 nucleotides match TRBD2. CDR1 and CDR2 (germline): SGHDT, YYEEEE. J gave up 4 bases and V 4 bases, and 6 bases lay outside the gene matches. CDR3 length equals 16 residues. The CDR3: CASSLGLAGVGETQYF. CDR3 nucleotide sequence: TGTGCCAGCAGCCTGGGACTAGCGGGAGTAGGAGAGACCCAGTACTTC.

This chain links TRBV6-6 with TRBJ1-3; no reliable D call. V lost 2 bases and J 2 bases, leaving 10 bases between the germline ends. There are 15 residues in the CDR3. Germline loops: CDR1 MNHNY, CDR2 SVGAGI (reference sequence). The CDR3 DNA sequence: TGTGCCAGCAGTTACGATACCAGGACTGGAAACACCATATATTTT. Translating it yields CASSYDTRTGNTIYF.

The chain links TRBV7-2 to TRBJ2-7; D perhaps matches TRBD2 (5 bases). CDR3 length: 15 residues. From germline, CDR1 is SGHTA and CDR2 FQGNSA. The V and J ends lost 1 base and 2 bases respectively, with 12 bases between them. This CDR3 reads CASSLVGRGTYEQYF. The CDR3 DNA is TGTGCCAGCAGCTTAGTGGGTCGGGGAACCTACGAGCAGTACTTC.

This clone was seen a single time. The CDR3 protein is CASKQEHYEQYF. CDR3 DNA: TGCGCCAGCAAACAGGAGCACTACGAGCAGTACTTC. This rearrangement joins TRBV5-1 to TRBJ2-7; D possibly corresponds to TRBD1 (5 bases). This CDR3 is 12 amino acids long. Between the trimmed V and J ends, which lost 6 bases and 3 bases, there was a span of 10 bases. Germline V lookup: CDR1 SGHRS, CDR2 YFSETQ.

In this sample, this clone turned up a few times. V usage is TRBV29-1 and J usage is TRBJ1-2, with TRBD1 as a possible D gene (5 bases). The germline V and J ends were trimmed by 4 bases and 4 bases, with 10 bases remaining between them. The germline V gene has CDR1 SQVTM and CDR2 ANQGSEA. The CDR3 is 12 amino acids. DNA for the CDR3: TGCAGCGTTGGTGACAGCCCCTATGGCTACACCTTC. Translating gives CSVGDSPYGYTF. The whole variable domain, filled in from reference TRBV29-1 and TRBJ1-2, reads SAVISQKPSRDICQRGTSLTIQCQVDSQVTMMFWYRQQPGQSLTLIATANQGSEATYESGFVIDKFPISRPNLTFSTLTVSNMSPEDSSIYLCSVGDSPYGYTFGSGTRLTVV.

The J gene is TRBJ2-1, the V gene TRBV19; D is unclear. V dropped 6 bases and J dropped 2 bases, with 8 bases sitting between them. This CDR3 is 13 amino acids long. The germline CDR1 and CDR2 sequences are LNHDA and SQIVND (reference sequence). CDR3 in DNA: TGTGCCAGTAGCAACTCTACCTACAATGAGCAGTTCTTC. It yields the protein CASSNSTYNEQFF.

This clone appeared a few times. The CDR3 nucleotides read TGTGCCAGCAGCGGCCCCGGAGGGAGAATAAACACCGGGGAGCTGTTTTTT. This gives the protein CASSGPGGRINTGELFF. The rearrangement uses TRBV9 and TRBJ2-2, with D possibly TRBD2 on 6 matching bases. CDR3 length: 17 residues. The V and J ends lost 3 bases and 2 bases respectively, with 17 bases between them. Per the germline V gene, CDR1 is SGDLS and CDR2 is YYNGEE.

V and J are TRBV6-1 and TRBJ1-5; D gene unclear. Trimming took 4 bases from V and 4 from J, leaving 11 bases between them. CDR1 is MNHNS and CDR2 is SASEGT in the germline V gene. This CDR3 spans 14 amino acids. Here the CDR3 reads CASSAYESNQPQHF. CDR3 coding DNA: TGTGCCAGCAGTGCATATGAGTCTAATCAGCCCCAGCATTTT.

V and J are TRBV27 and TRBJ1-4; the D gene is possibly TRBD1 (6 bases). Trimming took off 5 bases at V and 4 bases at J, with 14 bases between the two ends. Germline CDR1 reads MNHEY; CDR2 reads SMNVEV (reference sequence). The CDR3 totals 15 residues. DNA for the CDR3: TGTGCCAGCAGTCCCCAGACAGGCCTTAATGAAAAACTGTTTTTT. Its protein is CASSPQTGLNEKLFF.

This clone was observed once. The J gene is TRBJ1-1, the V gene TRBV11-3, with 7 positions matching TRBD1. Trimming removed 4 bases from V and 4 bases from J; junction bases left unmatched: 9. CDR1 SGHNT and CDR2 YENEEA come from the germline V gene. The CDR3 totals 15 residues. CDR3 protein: CASSWTPDRVTEAFF. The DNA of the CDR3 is TGTGCCAGCAGCTGGACCCCAGACAGGGTCACTGAAGCTTTCTTT.

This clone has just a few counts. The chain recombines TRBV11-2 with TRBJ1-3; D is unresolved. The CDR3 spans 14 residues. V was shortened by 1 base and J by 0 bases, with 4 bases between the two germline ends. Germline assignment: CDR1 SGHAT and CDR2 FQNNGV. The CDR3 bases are TGTGCCAGCAGCTTAGCTGTCTCTGGAAACACCATATATTTT. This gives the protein CASSLAVSGNTIYF.

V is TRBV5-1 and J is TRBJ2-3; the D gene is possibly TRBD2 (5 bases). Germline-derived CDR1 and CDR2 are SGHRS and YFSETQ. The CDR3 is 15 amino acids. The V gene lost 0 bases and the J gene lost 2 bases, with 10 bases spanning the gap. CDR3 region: CASSLAGGLTDTQYF. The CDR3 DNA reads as TGCGCCAGCAGCTTGGCGGGCGGACTCACAGATACGCAGTATTTT.

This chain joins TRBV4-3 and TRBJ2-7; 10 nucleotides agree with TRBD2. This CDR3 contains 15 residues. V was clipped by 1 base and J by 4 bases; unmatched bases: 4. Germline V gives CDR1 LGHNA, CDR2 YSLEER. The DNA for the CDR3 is TGCGCCAGCAGCCAAGTGACTAGCGGGTTGTACGAGCAGTACTTC. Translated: CASSQVTSGLYEQYF.

The CDR3 nucleotides read TGCGCCAGCAGCCAAAATCACGGGAGCTACAATGAGCAGTTCTTC. This codes for CASSQNHGSYNEQFF. The chain combines TRBV4-3 with TRBJ2-1, with D possibly being TRBD2 (6 bases). This CDR3 region has 15 residues. CDR1 and CDR2 (germline): LGHNA, YSLEER. The ends were cut back, 2 bases at V and 3 bases at J, with 11 bases in the middle.

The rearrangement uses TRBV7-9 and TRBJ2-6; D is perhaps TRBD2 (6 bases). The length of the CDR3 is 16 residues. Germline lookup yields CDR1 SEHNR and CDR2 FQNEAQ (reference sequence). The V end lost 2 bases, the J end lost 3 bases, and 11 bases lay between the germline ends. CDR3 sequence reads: CASSLSGVRGANVLTF. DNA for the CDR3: TGTGCCAGCAGCTTATCGGGGGTTCGTGGGGCCAACGTCCTGACTTTC. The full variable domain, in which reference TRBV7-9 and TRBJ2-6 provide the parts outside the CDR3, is DTGVSQNPRHKITKRGQNVTFRCDPISEHNRLYWYRQTLGQGPEFLTYFQNEAQLEKSRLLSDRFSAERPKGSFSTLEIQRTEQGDSAMYLCASSLSGVRGANVLTFGAGSRLTVL.

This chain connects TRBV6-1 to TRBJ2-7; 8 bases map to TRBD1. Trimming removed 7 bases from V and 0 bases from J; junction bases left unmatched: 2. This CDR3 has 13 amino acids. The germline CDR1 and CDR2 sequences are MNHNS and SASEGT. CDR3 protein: CASKGTGSYEQYF. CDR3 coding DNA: TGTGCCAGCAAGGGGACAGGCTCCTACGAGCAGTACTTC.

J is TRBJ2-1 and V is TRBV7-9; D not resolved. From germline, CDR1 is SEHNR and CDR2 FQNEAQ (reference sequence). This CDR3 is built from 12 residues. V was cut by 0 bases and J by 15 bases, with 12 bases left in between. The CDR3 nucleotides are TGTGCCAGCAGCTTAGCAGGCAGGCGACGGTTCTTC. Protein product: CASSLAGRRRFF.